The clone carrying this T cell receptor (beta chain) was observed once. This entry belongs to a study of blood T cell repertoires in COVID-19. Study background: Whether acute or convalescent, the COVID-19 samples came from the United States, Italy and Spain.

Generated by immunoSEQ multiplex PCR, the TCRdb table keeps only in-frame clones and is missing some. The table lists tens of thousands of clones, more than 65% of them singletons. The CDR3 spans 17 residues. Germline V gene sequence: CDR1 SGHRS, CDR2 YFSETQ. The V and J ends lost 4 bases and 5 bases, in that order; junction bases with no gene match: 8. The V call is TRBV5-1, the J call TRBJ2-4; 14 bases agree with TRBD2. Sequenced sample: peripheral blood. The source of this sequence is a human donor in a cohort sampled during active COVID-19. In DNA form, the CDR3 reads TGCGCCAGCAGCCCGAGGACTAGCGGGGGGATTCAAAACATTCAGTACTTC. Amino acid sequence: CASSPRTSGGIQNIQYF.